Listed below are T cell receptor beta chains from one sample, sequenced in a study of PD-1 blockade in mismatch repair-deficient tumors. The assay was immunoSEQ multiplex PCR, and TCRdb's table has in-frame clones only and misses some. The table lists about 19,000 clones, around 80% of them singletons. Here the sequenced sample was PBMCs, taken 52 weeks after starting pembrolizumab. These receptors were collected from an adult with mismatch repair-deficient cancer. Both conserved end residues are part of each CDR3. The order of the fields is clone size, V gene, D gene, J gene, CDR3 protein, CDR3 DNA. D genes are given only for firm matches. Clone size is not always given. Where it is, it says once, few, many or a class for expanded clones.

-	TRBV5-6	-	TRBJ2-5	CASSVRETQYF	TGTGCCAGCAGCGTCCGGGAGACCCAGTACTTC
-	TRBV29-1	-	TRBJ2-2	CSVELVPGGELFF	TGCAGCGTTGAACTCGTTCCGGGAGGGGAGCTGTTTTTT
-	TRBV7-8	-	TRBJ2-1	CASSALARQGGFDEQFF	TGTGCCAGCAGCGCACTCGCCCGACAAGGGGGATTCGATGAGCAGTTCTTC
-	TRBV30	-	TRBJ2-1	CACGGIKNSYNEQFF	TGTGCCTGTGGGGGGATAAAGAATTCCTACAATGAGCAGTTCTTC
-	TRBV11-2	-	TRBJ2-7	CASSSLGGTYEQYF	TGTGCCAGCAGCTCCCTCGGCGGGACCTACGAGCAGTACTTC
once	TRBV19	TRBD1	TRBJ1-5	CASSIWTGRGNQPQHF	TGTGCCAGTAGTATTTGGACAGGTCGGGGCAATCAGCCCCAGCATTTT
-	TRBV2	TRBD2	TRBJ2-7	CASRRTSGSYEQYF	TGTGCCAGCAGACGGACTAGCGGATCCTACGAGCAGTACTTC
-	TRBV25-1	-	TRBJ2-2	CASSHQGTGELFF	TGTGCCAGCAGTCACCAGGGCACCGGGGAGCTGTTTTTT
-	TRBV10-3	-	TRBJ1-1	CAISDGTEAFF	TGTGCCATCAGTGACGGCACTGAAGCTTTCTTT
-	TRBV7-2	-	TRBJ2-1	CASSLVSGQFNEQFF	TGTGCCAGCAGCTTAGTTAGCGGCCAGTTCAATGAGCAGTTCTTC
-	TRBV19	-	TRBJ1-5	CASSRSLRGFRQPQHF	TGTGCCAGTAGCCGTAGTCTAAGGGGATTTCGTCAGCCCCAGCATTTT
-	TRBV25-1	-	TRBJ2-6	CASSETRRSGANVLTF	TGTGCCAGCAGTGAAACGCGGAGGTCTGGGGCCAACGTCCTGACTTTC
-	TRBV2	-	TRBJ1-4	CASSKQVSNEKLFF	TGTGCCAGCAGCAAACAAGTATCTAATGAAAAACTGTTTTTT
-	TRBV19	-	TRBJ2-3	CASSTGLSTDTQYF	TGTGCCAGTAGTACGGGACTGAGCACAGATACGCAGTATTTT
few	TRBV2	TRBD2	TRBJ2-7	CASGKSGRAGEQYF	TGTGCCAGCGGAAAAAGCGGGAGGGCCGGTGAGCAGTACTTC
once	TRBV7-7	TRBD2	TRBJ2-3	CASSLGTRSTDTQYF	TGTGCTAGCAGCTTGGGGACTAGGAGCACAGATACGCAGTATTTT
-	TRBV30	-	TRBJ1-3	CAWSVSGRNTIYF	TGTGCCTGGAGTGTGAGCGGGCGAAACACCATATATTTT
-	TRBV9	-	TRBJ2-1	CASSVEGGVRSGNEQFF	TGTGCCAGCAGCGTAGAGGGGGGGGTCCGGAGCGGGAATGAGCAGTTCTTC
-	TRBV28	TRBD1	TRBJ1-4	CASSLTGGNEKLFF	TGTGCCAGCAGTTTGACAGGGGGCAATGAAAAACTGTTTTTT
-	TRBV7-8	TRBD1	TRBJ1-4	CASSYGTGGIAKLFF	TGTGCCAGCAGCTACGGGACAGGGGGAATTGCTAAACTGTTTTTT
-	TRBV19	-	TRBJ1-2	CASSNRQIGYGYTF	TGTGCCAGTAGTAACCGACAGATTGGGTATGGCTACACCTTC
few	TRBV5-6	-	TRBJ2-3	CASSFPGAEGTDTQYF	TGTGCCAGCAGCTTTCCAGGGGCGGAGGGCACAGATACGCAGTATTTT
-	TRBV6-1	-	TRBJ2-1	CASSVITGTEQFF	TGTGCCAGCAGTGTCATAACGGGTACTGAGCAGTTCTTC
-	TRBV7-8	-	TRBJ1-5	CASSSQGMDSNQPQHF	TGTGCCAGCAGCTCCCAGGGGATGGATAGCAATCAGCCCCAGCATTTT
-	TRBV19	TRBD2	TRBJ2-7	CASSMGRTSGLTYEQYF	TGTGCCAGTAGTATGGGCCGGACTAGCGGGCTCACCTACGAGCAGTACTTC
-	TRBV18	-	TRBJ2-7	CASSLPPGLSSYEQYF	TGTGCCAGCTCACTACCTCCAGGACTGAGCTCCTACGAGCAGTACTTC
-	TRBV28	TRBD1	TRBJ1-1	CASSSHRGRRTEAFF	TGTGCCAGCAGTTCACACAGGGGAAGGAGAACTGAAGCTTTCTTT
-	TRBV2	TRBD1	TRBJ1-5	CASSPGTVNQPQHF	TGTGCCAGCAGCCCCGGGACAGTCAATCAGCCCCAGCATTTT
few	TRBV5-1	TRBD2	TRBJ2-7	CASNLVGGSHEQYF	TGCGCCAGCAACTTGGTGGGAGGGTCCCACGAGCAGTACTTC
-	TRBV5-1	-	TRBJ2-5	CASSLDKETQYF	TGCGCCAGCAGCTTGGACAAAGAGACCCAGTACTTC
-	TRBV14	TRBD2	TRBJ2-1	CASSPATSAGSYNEQFF	TGTGCCAGCAGCCCTGCGACTTCAGCGGGATCCTACAATGAGCAGTTCTTC
-	TRBV27	TRBD2	TRBJ2-1	CASSVTGAGLSSYNEQFF	TGTGCCAGCAGTGTCACAGGAGCGGGATTGAGCTCCTACAATGAGCAGTTCTTC
-	TRBV7-2	-	TRBJ2-3	CASSLRWQVLITDTQYF	TGTGCCAGCAGCTTACGTTGGCAGGTCTTAATTACAGATACGCAGTATTTT
-	TRBV7-9	-	TRBJ1-1	CASSEVGLKAFF	TGTGCCAGCAGCGAGGTCGGCCTGAAAGCTTTCTTT
-	TRBV7-9	-	TRBJ2-3	CASSLDFSSSESTDTQYF	TGTGCCAGCAGCTTAGACTTTTCCTCTAGCGAGAGCACAGATACGCAGTATTTT
once	TRBV5-4	-	TRBJ2-1	CASSINWAGAGDEQFF	TGTGCCAGCAGCATCAACTGGGCAGGGGCAGGGGATGAGCAGTTCTTC
-	TRBV7-9	TRBD2	TRBJ2-1	CASSLGWLVAGGYEQFF	TGTGCCAGCAGCTTAGGCTGGCTGGTAGCGGGAGGCTATGAGCAGTTCTTC
-	TRBV2	-	TRBJ2-1	CASWGGLYNEQFF	TGTGCCAGCTGGGGGGGCCTCTACAATGAGCAGTTCTTC
-	TRBV14	TRBD2	TRBJ2-1	CASSPLAGGVHNEQFF	TGTGCCAGCAGCCCCTTAGCGGGAGGGGTCCACAATGAGCAGTTCTTC